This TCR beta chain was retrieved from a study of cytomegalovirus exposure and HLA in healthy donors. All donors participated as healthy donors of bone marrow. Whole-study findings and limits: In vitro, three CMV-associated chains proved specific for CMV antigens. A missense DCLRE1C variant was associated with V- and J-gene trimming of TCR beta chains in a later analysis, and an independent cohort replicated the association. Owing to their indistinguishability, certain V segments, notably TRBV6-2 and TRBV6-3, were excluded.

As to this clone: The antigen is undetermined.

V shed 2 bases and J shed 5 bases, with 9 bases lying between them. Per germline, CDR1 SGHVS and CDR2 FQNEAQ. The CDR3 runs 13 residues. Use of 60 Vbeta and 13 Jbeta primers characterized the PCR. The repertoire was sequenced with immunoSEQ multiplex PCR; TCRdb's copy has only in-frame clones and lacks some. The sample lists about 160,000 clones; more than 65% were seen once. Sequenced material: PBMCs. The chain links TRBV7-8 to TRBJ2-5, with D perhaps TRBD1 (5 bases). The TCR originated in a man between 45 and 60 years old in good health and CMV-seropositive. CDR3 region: CASSLTGSETQYF. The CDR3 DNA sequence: TGTGCCAGCAGCTTAACAGGTTCCGAGACCCAGTACTTC. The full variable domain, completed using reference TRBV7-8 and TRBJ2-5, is GAGVSQSPRYKVAKRGQDVALRCDPISGHVSLFWYQQALGQGPEFLTYFQNEAQLDKSGLPSDRFFAERPEGSVSTLKIQRTQQEDSAVYLCASSLTGSETQYFGPGTRLLVL.